The rows below give T cell receptor beta chains drawn from one sample of a study of response to subunit inactivated influenza vaccine. TCRdb re-called the RT-PCR reads with MiXCR, one entry per CDR3 protein. Among under 750,000 distinct CDR3 sequences, approximately 12% were seen once, and the ten largest hold roughly 10%. Sample: PBMCs from blood, taken on the day of vaccination. The receptor source for this set is a man aged 45 to 65 who received an inactivated influenza vaccine. Both conserved end residues are part of each CDR3. A D gene is named only where the DNA matches it firmly. Where a row states a size, it is once, few, many or the class of an expanded clone; other rows omit it.

V: TRBV18; D: TRBD1; size: few; J: TRBJ1-1; DNA: TGTGCCAGCTCACCTTTGACAGGGGACATGAACACTGAAGCTTTCTTT; CDR3: CASSPLTGDMNTEAFF
V: TRBV10-3; D: .; size: few; J: TRBJ2-7; DNA: TGTGCCATCGGTCAGACCTACGAGCAGTACTTC; CDR3: CAIGQTYEQYF
V: TRBV5-1; D: TRBD1; size: .; J: TRBJ2-2; DNA: TGCGCCAGCAGCCTGCCCGCAGGGGGAACCGGGGAGCTGTTTTTT; CDR3: CASSLPAGGTGELFF
V: TRBV5-1; D: .; size: few; J: TRBJ2-5; DNA: TGCGCCAGCAGCTTCTCGGACTACCAAGAGACCCAGTACTTC; CDR3: CASSFSDYQETQYF
V: TRBV7-9; D: TRBD1; size: .; J: TRBJ2-7; DNA: TGTGCCAGCAGCGACAGGACAGGGGGCATATACGAGCAGTACTTC; CDR3: CASSDRTGGIYEQYF
V: TRBV10-3; D: .; size: .; J: TRBJ1-6; DNA: TGTGCCATCAGTGAGGTGGCTAAGGTTAATTCACCCCTCCACTTT; CDR3: CAISEVAKVNSPLHF
V: TRBV5-1; D: .; size: few; J: TRBJ2-1; DNA: TGCGCCAGCAGCTTGGAGGGTTTGGGGATGAACAATGAGCAGTTCTTC; CDR3: CASSLEGLGMNNEQFF
V: TRBV6-5; D: TRBD1; size: .; J: TRBJ2-7; DNA: TGTGCCAGCAGTTACCGATTTCCGGGACAGGGATGGTACGAGCAGTACTTC; CDR3: CASSYRFPGQGWYEQYF
V: TRBV11-1; D: .; size: .; J: TRBJ1-3; DNA: TGTGCCAGCAGCCCGGCCGTCAAGTTCCCCAGCTCTGGAAACACCATATATTTT; CDR3: CASSPAVKFPSSGNTIYF
V: TRBV6-5; D: .; size: many; J: TRBJ2-1; DNA: TGTGCCAGCAGTTACTCGTCGGGGAATGAGCAGTTCTTC; CDR3: CASSYSSGNEQFF
V: TRBV21-1; D: .; size: few; J: TRBJ2-1; DNA: TGTGCCACCAGGACTAGAATGTACTACAATGAGCAGTTCTTC; CDR3: CATRTRMYYNEQFF
V: TRBV20-1; D: TRBD1; size: few; J: TRBJ1-2; DNA: TGCAGTGCTAGAAGGGACAGGTCCACGGGGGACACCTTC; CDR3: CSARRDRSTGDTF
V: TRBV7-2; D: .; size: few; J: TRBJ1-2; DNA: TGTGCCAGCAGCTTAATTGGTTCTAACTATGGCTACACCTTC; CDR3: CASSLIGSNYGYTF
V: TRBV18; D: .; size: .; J: TRBJ2-3; DNA: TGTGCCAGCTCACCACGACCCCTCGACCAACTGTATTTT; CDR3: CASSPRPLDQLYF
V: TRBV14; D: TRBD2; size: .; J: TRBJ2-3; DNA: TGTGCCAGCAGCCAAGCTTTTAGCGGGGGAAGCACAGATACGCAGTATTTT; CDR3: CASSQAFSGGSTDTQYF
V: TRBV20-1; D: .; size: .; J: TRBJ2-3; DNA: TGCAGTGCTAGAACCCCCTACGTCACAGATACGCAGTATTTT; CDR3: CSARTPYVTDTQYF
V: TRBV6-2/TRBV6-3; D: TRBD1; size: .; J: TRBJ2-1; DNA: TGTGCCAGCGGTGGGGACAGGGACAATGAGCAGTTCTTC; CDR3: CASGGDRDNEQFF
V: TRBV10-3; D: .; size: few; J: TRBJ2-3; DNA: TGTGCCATCAGTGAGTCGAATTTCCGACGTGGGGGCGACACAGATACGCAGTATTTT; CDR3: CAISESNFRRGGDTDTQYF
V: TRBV4-2; D: .; size: .; J: TRBJ2-3; DNA: TGTGCCAGCAGCCATCCATGGGCGGGTCCCACAGATACGCAGTATTTT; CDR3: CASSHPWAGPTDTQYF
V: TRBV6-1; D: TRBD1; size: .; J: TRBJ2-7; DNA: TGTGCCAGCAGAACACCGGGACAGGGCGCCTACGAGCAGTACTTC; CDR3: CASRTPGQGAYEQYF
V: TRBV5-1; D: .; size: .; J: TRBJ2-1; DNA: TGCGCCAGCAGCAATTCCGGGACATACTACAATGAGCAGTTCTTC; CDR3: CASSNSGTYYNEQFF
V: TRBV24-1; D: .; size: many; J: TRBJ2-5; DNA: TGTGCCACCAGTGATTTGCAACAGACCCAGTACTTC; CDR3: CATSDLQQTQYF
V: TRBV3-1; D: .; size: .; J: TRBJ2-5; DNA: TGTGCCAGTGAGACTCCTAACGTGGGGACCCAGTACTTC; CDR3: CASETPNVGTQYF
V: TRBV10-3; D: TRBD1; size: once; J: TRBJ1-4; DNA: TGTGCCATCAGCAGACAGGGACGAAATGAAAAACTGTTTTTT; CDR3: CAISRQGRNEKLFF
V: TRBV5-6; D: .; size: .; J: TRBJ1-1; DNA: TGTGCCAGCAGTTGGGGGTTCCGGCGAGCTTTCTTT; CDR3: CASSWGFRRAFF
V: TRBV12-3/TRBV12-4; D: TRBD1; size: many; J: TRBJ2-2; DNA: TGTGCCAGCAGTTGGAAGTCAGGGGGCACCGGGGAGCTGTTTTTT; CDR3: CASSWKSGGTGELFF
V: TRBV2; D: TRBD1; size: .; J: TRBJ2-7; DNA: TGTGCCAGCAGACCCGGGACAGGTCTATACGAGCAGTACTTC; CDR3: CASRPGTGLYEQYF
V: TRBV7-2; D: .; size: few; J: TRBJ2-5; DNA: TGTGCCAGCAGAACACCACCGGGGGAGACCCAGTACTTC; CDR3: CASRTPPGETQYF
V: TRBV15; D: TRBD2; size: many; J: TRBJ2-3; DNA: TGTGCCACCAGCCCCCGACTAGCGAACACAGATACGCAGTATTTT; CDR3: CATSPRLANTDTQYF